In its sample, the clone carrying this T cell receptor (beta chain) was seen a few times. What it binds is not known. This sample was included in a study of T cell repertoires in cytomegalovirus infection. Study information: CMV infection together with matching HLA type was indicated by public TCR beta signatures. Findings and caveats of the study: Cumulated frequencies of public TCR beta families served to identify carriers of CMV plus the relevant HLA. Ex vivo responses were dominated by HLA-C-restricted CMV-specific TCR beta clonotypes.

The CDR3 length is 13 residues. Germline loops: CDR1 SNHLY, CDR2 FYNNEI. V was clipped by 6 bases and J by 8 bases; unmatched bases: 8. TCRdb fed the reads into MiXCR, producing one record per CDR3 protein. The sample yields 150,000 to 200,000 distinct CDR3 sequences, about 15% seen once. The sequence was collected from a human donor in good health (CMV status not recorded). Some clones in this sample may be carry-over from other donors' samples. The specimen was PBMCs. This chain joins TRBV2 and TRBJ1-2; 8 bases match TRBD1. The CDR3 bases are TGTGCCAGCAGGGGGACAGGTTCAAAAGGCTACACCTTC. It translates to CASRGTGSKGYTF. Looking up the rest from reference TRBV2 and TRBJ1-2 gives the full variable domain: EPEVTQTPSHQVTQMGQEVILRCVPISNHLYFYWYRQILGQKVEFLVSFYNNEISEKSEIFDDQFSVERPDGSNFTLKIRSTKLEDSAMYFCASRGTGSKGYTFGSGTRLTVV.